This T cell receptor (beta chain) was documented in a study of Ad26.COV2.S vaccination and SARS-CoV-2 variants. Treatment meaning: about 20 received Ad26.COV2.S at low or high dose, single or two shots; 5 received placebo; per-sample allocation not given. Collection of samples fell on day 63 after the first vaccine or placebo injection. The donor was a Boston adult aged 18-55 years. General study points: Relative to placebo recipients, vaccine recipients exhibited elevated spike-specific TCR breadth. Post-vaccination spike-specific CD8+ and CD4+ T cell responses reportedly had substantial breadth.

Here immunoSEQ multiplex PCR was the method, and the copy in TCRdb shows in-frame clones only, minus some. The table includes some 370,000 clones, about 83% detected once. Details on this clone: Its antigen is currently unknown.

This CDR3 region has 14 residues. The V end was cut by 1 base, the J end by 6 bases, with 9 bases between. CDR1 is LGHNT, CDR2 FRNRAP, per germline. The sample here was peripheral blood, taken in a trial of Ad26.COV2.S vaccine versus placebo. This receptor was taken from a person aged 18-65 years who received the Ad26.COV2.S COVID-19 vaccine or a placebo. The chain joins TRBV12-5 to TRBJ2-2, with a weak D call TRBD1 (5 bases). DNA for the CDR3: TGTGCTAGTGGTTTGGCTATGGGGCCCGGGGAGCTGTTTTTT. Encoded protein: CASGLAMGPGELFF.